These 27 T cell receptor beta chains share one sample of origin, sequenced in a study of T cells in Graves' hyperthyroidism and ophthalmopathy. RNA transcripts provided the source from which TCR beta CDR3 regions were amplified. In the first-round RT-PCR of the TCR CDR3, the HTBI primer set was used. TCRdb reprocessed the multiplex PCR reads with MiXCR, giving one entry per CDR3 protein. Of about 350,000 distinct CDR3 sequences listed, approximately 15% are singletons. Sequenced sample: blood. The receptors originated from a woman aged 25 to 45 with Graves' hyperthyroidism.

This clonotype has at least ten counts. The V and J genes are TRBV2 and TRBJ2-7, with 10 bases fitting TRBD2. J was trimmed by 9 bases and V by 2 bases; bases with no gene match: 7. This CDR3 is built from 14 residues. Germline V gene lookup returns CDR1 SNHLY and CDR2 FYNNEI. CDR3 DNA: TGTGCCAGCAGTGAATCTAGCGGGAGTTCCGCGCAGTACTTC. Its protein is CASSESSGSSAQYF.

This clonotype was seen ten or more times. The rearrangement joins TRBV11-2 to TRBJ2-3; TRBD1 might be the D (5 bases). Trimming left V 0 bases short and J 8 bases short, with 9 bases between. The length of the CDR3 is 13 residues. Germline CDR1 reads SGHAT; CDR2 reads FQNNGV. CDR3 nucleotide sequence: TGTGCCAGCAGCTTAGATCTAGGGGTTACGCAGTATTTT. Encoded protein: CASSLDLGVTQYF.

The genes are TRBV6-5 and TRBJ1-2; a possible D gene is TRBD1 (5 bases). Deletions cut 2 bases from V and 4 bases from J, with 17 bases between. CDR1 and CDR2 (germline): MNHEY, SVGAGI. CDR3 length: 16 amino acids. CDR3 sequence (DNA): TGTGCCAGCAGTTACCCGAACTCGAGGGGATCCTATGGCTACACCTTC. Protein: CASSYPNSRGSYGYTF.

This sequence joins TRBV7-9 and TRBJ2-7, with 10 bases fitting TRBD1. Germline CDR1 and CDR2: SEHNR and FQNEAQ (reference sequence). The CDR3 is made up of 15 amino acids. V lost 5 bases to trimming and J lost 4 bases; unmatched junction nucleotides: 8. CDR3 protein: CASSPYGTGAYEQYF. In DNA form, the CDR3 reads TGTGCCAGCAGCCCATACGGGACAGGGGCTTACGAGCAGTACTTC. The full variable domain, in which reference TRBV7-9 and TRBJ2-7 provide the parts outside the CDR3, is DTGVSQNPRHKITKRGQNVTFRCDPISEHNRLYWYRQTLGQGPEFLTYFQNEAQLEKSRLLSDRFSAERPKGSFSTLEIQRTEQGDSAMYLCASSPYGTGAYEQYFGPGTRLTVT.

The sample holds many counts of this clonotype. The chain combines TRBV18 with TRBJ1-1; 7 bases are a match to TRBD1. Germline CDR1 and CDR2: KGHSH and LQKENI. This CDR3 is 15 amino acids long. J gave up 1 base and V 6 bases, and 8 bases lay outside the gene matches. The chain's CDR3 is CASSTGAGQNTEAFF. CDR3 DNA: TGTGCCAGCTCCACAGGGGCAGGGCAGAACACTGAAGCTTTCTTT.

This clonotype was seen ten or more times. V is TRBV7-9 and J is TRBJ2-5, with TRBD2 identical over 7 bases. The CDR3 totals 14 residues. CDR1 is SEHNR, CDR2 FQNEAQ, per germline (reference sequence). After removal of 4 bases from V and 1 base from J, the junction contained 3 bases not matched to a gene. CDR3: CASSWGGGQETQYF. The DNA for the CDR3 is TGTGCCAGCAGCTGGGGGGGAGGCCAAGAGACCCAGTACTTC.

Many counts were recorded for this clonotype. The chain carries TRBV12-3 or TRBV12-4 and TRBJ2-1; D unresolved. The CDR3 runs 12 residues. V was clipped by 6 bases and J by 9 bases, with 12 bases between them. In nucleotides, the CDR3 is TGTGCCAGCAGCCGAAGTATGGCTGAGCAGTTCTTC. Residues: CASSRSMAEQFF.

Points on this clonotype: The CDR3 does not close with the conserved phenylalanine or tryptophan, likely indicating a read error. This CDR3 is CASRIVGRNYGYTL. The DNA of the CDR3 is TGTGCCAGCCGCATTGTAGGACGGAACTATGGCTACACCCTC. This chain joins TRBV6-1 and TRBJ1-2; no reliable D call. The V gene's germline CDR1 is MNHNS and CDR2 SASEGT. Trimming shortened V by 8 bases and J by 2 bases, and 15 bases separated the two germline ends. This CDR3 region has 14 residues.

Only a few counts were recorded for this clonotype. The chain combines TRBV6-2 or TRBV6-3 with TRBJ2-7, with 8 bases fitting TRBD2. Per the germline V gene, CDR1 is MNHEY and CDR2 is SVGEGT. With 6 bases clipped from V and 2 bases from J, the junction kept 3 bases outside the gene matches. This CDR3 is built from 13 residues. The CDR3 DNA follows: TGTGCCAGCAGACTAGCGGTTACCTACGAGCAGTACTTC. Translating it yields CASRLAVTYEQYF.

The sample holds many counts of this clonotype. V and J are TRBV19 and TRBJ2-7; 9 nucleotides align to TRBD1. Germline CDR1 and CDR2: LNHDA and SQIVND (reference sequence). Trimming at V came to 3 bases and at J to 5 bases, leaving 11 bases not matched to a gene. This CDR3 spans 16 amino acids. CDR3 sequence reads: CASSIRNRGPVDEQYF. In DNA, the CDR3 is TGTGCCAGTAGTATTCGGAACAGGGGGCCTGTTGACGAGCAGTACTTC.

The rearrangement joins TRBV5-1 to TRBJ2-2, with D maybe TRBD2 (6 bases). Germline-derived CDR1 and CDR2 are SGHRS and YFSETQ. The CDR3 is 14 residues long. The V gene lost 5 bases and the J gene lost 0 bases, with 8 bases spanning the gap. The CDR3 reads CASRASANTGELFF. The CDR3 bases are TGCGCCAGCAGGGCTAGCGCGAACACCGGGGAGCTGTTTTTT.

This clonotype was counted between two and nine times. The chain carries TRBV5-5 and TRBJ2-7; TRBD2 is a possible D gene (6 bases). Germline V CDR1 and CDR2: SGHKS, YYEKEE (reference sequence). CDR3 size: 14 residues. V lost 4 bases, J lost 7 bases, and 18 bases lay in between. The CDR3 DNA sequence: TGTGCCAGCAGCCCTGTTGCGGGGTCTGAAGAGCAGTACTTC. Its translation: CASSPVAGSEEQYF.

This clonotype showed up many times. The chain combines TRBV12-3 or TRBV12-4 with TRBJ1-1; the match to TRBD1 covers 7 bases. The CDR3 extends over 13 amino acids. V shed 6 bases, J shed 9 bases, and the junction held 10 bases outside the gene matches. CDR3 residues: CASRQTGILQAFF. The CDR3 DNA is TGTGCCAGCAGACAGACAGGGATACTTCAAGCTTTCTTT.

The chain links TRBV7-8 to TRBJ2-2, with TRBD1 identical over 9 bases. The length of the CDR3 is 15 residues. Germline V gene data show CDR1 as SGHVS and CDR2 as FQNEAQ. J gave up 5 bases and V 5 bases, and 6 bases lay outside the gene matches. The CDR3 nucleotides read TGTGCCAGCAGCGACCGGACAGGGGATACCGGGGAGCTGTTTTTT. It encodes CASSDRTGDTGELFF.

This clonotype was found many times. This chain connects TRBV4-3 to TRBJ2-2; D gene ambiguous. The V and J ends lost 1 base and 8 bases respectively, with 8 bases between them. The CDR3 totals 13 residues. In germline, CDR1 is LGHNA, CDR2 YSLEER. CDR3 protein: CASSQAVIGELFF. Here the CDR3 DNA reads TGCGCCAGCAGCCAAGCGGTAATAGGGGAGCTGTTTTTT.

Ten or more counts support this clonotype. The rearrangement joins TRBV6-5 to TRBJ2-5; 7 bases fit TRBD1. The V and J ends lost 0 bases and 2 bases, in that order; junction bases with no gene match: 6. The CDR3 has 16 amino acids. CDR1 is MNHEY and CDR2 is SVGAGI in the germline V gene. CDR3 sequence reads: CASSYSLRQGQETQYF. The CDR3 region has the DNA TGTGCCAGCAGTTACTCACTAAGACAGGGACAAGAGACCCAGTACTTC.

This clonotype was seen ten or more times. The rearrangement links TRBV2 to TRBJ1-1; 10 bases are shared with TRBD1. This CDR3 has 16 residues. V dropped 2 bases and J dropped 0; count of bases not matched to a gene: 3. Germline CDR1 is SNHLY and CDR2 is FYNNEI. The CDR3, as DNA: TGTGCCAGCAGTGAATGGGGACAGGGGATGAACACTGAAGCTTTCTTT. Protein product: CASSEWGQGMNTEAFF.

This clonotype appeared a few times. The chain is built from TRBV6-1 and TRBJ1-2; D is unclear. Germline values: CDR1 MNHNS, CDR2 SASEGT. The CDR3 totals 13 residues. The V end lost 1 base, the J end lost 6 bases, and 9 bases lay between the germline ends. The CDR3 DNA sequence: TGTGCCAGCAGTGAAGGAACAGTGAATGGCTACACCTTC. Amino acid sequence: CASSEGTVNGYTF.

This clonotype showed up many times. The rearrangement joins TRBV14 to TRBJ1-2; TRBD1 is a possible D gene (6 bases). Between the trimmed V and J ends, which lost 0 bases and 5 bases, there was a span of 13 bases. This CDR3 spans 15 amino acids. Germline assignment: CDR1 SGHDN and CDR2 FVKESK. The CDR3, as DNA: TGTGCCAGCAGCCAAGATTCGCAGGGGAGGTATGGCTACACCTTC. Its protein is CASSQDSQGRYGYTF.

Ten or more counts support this clonotype. J is TRBJ2-1 and V is TRBV5-1, with 12 bases identical to TRBD2. CDR1 and CDR2 (germline): SGHRS, YFSETQ. The length of the CDR3 is 15 residues. Trimming took 0 bases from V and 7 from J; bases not matched to a gene: 2. The CDR3 reads CASSLGLAGENEQFF. CDR3 DNA sequence: TGCGCCAGCAGCTTGGGACTAGCGGGGGAAAATGAGCAGTTCTTC.

This clonotype was seen more than once but under ten times. The gene calls are TRBV3-1 and TRBJ2-6; TRBD2 matches at 7 bases. The trim removed 3 bases at V and 2 bases at J, leaving 7 bases unmatched. Looked up from germline, CDR1 is LGHDT and CDR2 is YNNKEL (reference sequence). The CDR3 length is 17 residues. CDR3 bases: TGTGCCAGCAGCCAGGCGCAGGGAGGGACTGGGGCCAACGTCCTGACTTTC. Translating gives CASSQAQGGTGANVLTF.

Note on this clonotype: This sequence may be a read error, since a much larger clone differs from it by one base. CDR3 coding DNA: TGTGCCAGCAGTTTACGCTACTCCATTTCCTACAGTGAGCAGTTCTTC. This codes for CASSLRYSISYSEQFF. This sequence joins TRBV28 and TRBJ2-1; D gene uncertain. Per germline, CDR1 MDHEN and CDR2 SYDVKM. This CDR3 has 16 amino acids.

The chain employs TRBV20-1 and TRBJ1-5; D may be TRBD1 (5 bases). The CDR3 is made up of 14 amino acids. In germline, CDR1 is DFQATT, CDR2 SNEGSKA (reference sequence). The V end was cut by 1 base, the J end by 5 bases, with 12 bases between. As DNA, the CDR3 is TGCAGTGCTAGAGTCGGCAGGGATGATCAGCCCCAGCATTTT. Its protein is CSARVGRDDQPQHF.

This clonotype was seen repeatedly, ten times or more. V usage is TRBV12-3 or TRBV12-4 and J usage is TRBJ1-2, with D possibly TRBD1 on 6 matching bases. The V end was cut by 6 bases, the J end by 2 bases, with 13 bases between. The CDR3 has 14 residues. CDR3 DNA: TGTGCCAGCAGCCGAAGCGGACAGAACTATGGCTACACCTTC. Translating it yields CASSRSGQNYGYTF.

Ten or more counts support this clonotype. J is TRBJ2-5 and V is TRBV28; 7 nucleotides align to TRBD1. Germline V gene sequence: CDR1 MDHEN, CDR2 SYDVKM. CDR3 length: 15 amino acids. After removal of 5 bases from V and 4 bases from J, the junction contained 10 bases not matched to a gene. The CDR3 DNA is TGTGCCAGCAGTCCCGACAGGGTCGTGGTAGAGACCCAGTACTTC. Amino acids: CASSPDRVVVETQYF.

A few counts support this clonotype. V is TRBV6-2 or TRBV6-3 and J is TRBJ2-3, with D unclear. The CDR3 length is 14 residues. Germline V CDR1 and CDR2: MNHEY, SVGEGT. Between the trimmed V and J ends, which lost 4 bases and 5 bases, there was a span of 13 bases. The CDR3 DNA is TGTGCCAGCAGTTTTCTCCTGAGTGGAGATACGCAGTATTTT. Encoded protein: CASSFLLSGDTQYF.

This clonotype was recorded a few times. This rearrangement joins TRBV28 to TRBJ1-5; D possibly corresponds to TRBD1 (5 bases). There are 12 residues in the CDR3. V was pared by 7 bases and J by 11 bases, with 15 bases between. The germline CDR1 and CDR2 sequences are MDHEN and SYDVKM. The DNA for the CDR3 is TGTGCCAGCATGGCGGGGGGGGGGGCCCAGCATTTT. It codes for CASMAGGGAQHF.